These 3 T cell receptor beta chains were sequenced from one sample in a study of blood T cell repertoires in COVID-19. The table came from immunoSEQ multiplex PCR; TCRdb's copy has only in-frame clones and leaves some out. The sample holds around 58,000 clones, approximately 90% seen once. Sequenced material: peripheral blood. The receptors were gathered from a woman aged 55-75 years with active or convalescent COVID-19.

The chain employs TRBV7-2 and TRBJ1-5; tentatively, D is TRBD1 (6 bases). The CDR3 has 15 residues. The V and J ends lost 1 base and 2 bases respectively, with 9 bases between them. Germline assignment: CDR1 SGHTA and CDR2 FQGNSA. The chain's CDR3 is CASSLEAGGNQPQHF. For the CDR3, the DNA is TGTGCCAGCAGCTTAGAGGCAGGGGGCAATCAGCCCCAGCATTTT. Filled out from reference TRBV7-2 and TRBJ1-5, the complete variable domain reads GAGVSQSPSNKVTEKGKDVELRCDPISGHTALYWYRQSLGQGLEFLIYFQGNSAPDKSGLPSDRFSAERTGGSVSTLTIQRTQQEDSAVYLCASSLEAGGNQPQHFGDGTRLSIL.

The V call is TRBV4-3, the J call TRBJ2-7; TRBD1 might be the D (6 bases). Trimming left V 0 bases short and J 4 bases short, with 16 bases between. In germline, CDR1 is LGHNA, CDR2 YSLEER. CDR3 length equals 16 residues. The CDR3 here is CASSQEWQGQSYEQYF. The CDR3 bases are TGCGCCAGCAGCCAAGAGTGGCAGGGGCAAAGTTACGAGCAGTACTTC.

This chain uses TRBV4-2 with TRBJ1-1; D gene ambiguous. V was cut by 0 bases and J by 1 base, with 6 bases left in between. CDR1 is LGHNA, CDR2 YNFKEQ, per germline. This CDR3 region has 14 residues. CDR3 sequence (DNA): TGTGCCAGCAGCCAAGAGGTTAGGAACACTGAAGCTTTCTTT. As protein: CASSQEVRNTEAFF.